The rows below give T cell receptor beta chains drawn from one sample of a study of human T cells and chemical hapten exposure. One entry per CDR3 protein results from TCRdb running MiXCR on the RACE reads. This sample carries fewer than 350,000 distinct CDR3 sequences, roughly 8% of them seen once, and the ten largest clones take less than 1.5%. This sample comprised whole blood, obtained in connection with sensitization to the hapten diphenylcyclopropenone (DPC). These receptors were taken from a man between 18 and 29 years old with alopecia areata. Some clones in this sample may be carry-over from other donors' samples. Each CDR3 is given with its conserved first and last residue. D genes are given only for firm matches. Not every row has a clone size; where given, it reads once, few, many or a size class.

>many|.|TRBJ1-3|TRBV6-5
CASSPTGGSSGNTIYF
TGTGCCAGCAGTCCGACCGGCGGGTCCTCTGGAAACACCATATATTTT
>few|.|TRBJ2-3|TRBV4-3
CASSQDPDSFTDTQYF
TGCGCCAGCAGCCAAGATCCAGACAGCTTTACAGATACGCAGTATTTT
>few|.|TRBJ1-1|TRBV6-1
CASSEDGQTLEAFF
TGTGCCAGCAGTGAAGACGGACAGACCCTTGAAGCTTTCTTT
>.|.|TRBJ2-3|TRBV14
CASSLGRGDTLYF
TGTGCCAGCAGCCTGGGGAGAGGGGATACGCTGTATTTT
>.|.|TRBJ1-2|TRBV12-3/TRBV12-4
CASRTDSPNYGYTF
TGTGCCAGCAGGACGGACAGCCCTAACTATGGCTACACCTTC
>many|.|TRBJ1-2|TRBV4-1
CASSQDSMGSGYGYTF
TGCGCCAGCAGCCAAGATTCGATGGGATCGGGCTATGGCTACACCTTC
>few|.|TRBJ2-1|TRBV7-2
CASSRGPNNEQFF
TGTGCCAGCAGCCGAGGACCGAACAATGAGCAGTTCTTC
>few|.|TRBJ2-3|TRBV6-2/TRBV6-3
CASSYPRHGWVSDTQYF
TGTGCCAGCAGTTACCCCCGACATGGATGGGTAAGCGATACGCAGTATTTT
>many|.|TRBJ2-5|TRBV29-1
CSVEQPSNQETQYF
TGCAGCGTTGAACAGCCCAGCAACCAAGAGACCCAGTACTTC
>once|TRBD1|TRBJ1-5|TRBV20-1
CSVPGQANNQPQHF
TGCAGTGTTCCGGGACAGGCGAACAATCAGCCCCAGCATTTT
>few|.|TRBJ2-7|TRBV3-1
CASSQAGRSSYEQYF
TGTGCCAGCAGCCAAGCTGGACGGTCCTCCTACGAGCAGTACTTC
>many|TRBD2|TRBJ2-5|TRBV11-3
CASSPTRGGTETQYF
TGTGCCAGCAGCCCGACGAGGGGAGGGACGGAGACCCAGTACTTC
>few|TRBD1|TRBJ1-2|TRBV10-3
CAISSDGQGVHGYTF
TGTGCCATCAGTTCGGATGGACAGGGGGTACATGGCTACACCTTC
>.|TRBD2|TRBJ2-5|TRBV7-2
CASSLVGLAGAGTQYF
TGTGCCAGCAGCTTAGTAGGCCTAGCGGGGGCTGGGACCCAGTACTTC
>few|.|TRBJ2-1|TRBV6-5
CASSYSIRGGHNEQFF
TGTGCCAGCAGTTACTCGATTAGGGGGGGACACAATGAGCAGTTCTTC
>.|.|TRBJ2-5|TRBV2
CASSASRAPVGTQYF
TGTGCCAGCAGTGCTTCCAGGGCCCCGGTAGGGACCCAGTACTTC
>few|.|TRBJ1-6|TRBV24-1
CATSLDNSPLHF
TGTGCCACCAGTTTAGATAATTCACCCCTCCACTTT
>.|.|TRBJ1-2|TRBV19
CASSPNVVGGGYTF
TGTGCCAGTAGTCCGAACGTTGTTGGCGGCGGCTACACCTTC
>.|.|TRBJ1-1|TRBV2
CASRIFVGGTEAFF
TGTGCCAGCAGGATATTCGTTGGGGGCACTGAAGCTTTCTTT
>.|.|TRBJ1-5|TRBV19
CASSQHRDQPQHF
TGTGCCAGTAGTCAACATAGGGATCAGCCCCAGCATTTT
>.|.|TRBJ2-5|TRBV5-1
CASSLDQGIIKTQYF
TGCGCCAGCAGCTTGGATCAGGGGATAATAAAGACCCAGTACTTC
>few|TRBD2|TRBJ2-3|TRBV2
CASTRDLAGDSTDTQYF
TGTGCCAGCACCAGGGATCTAGCGGGGGACAGCACAGATACGCAGTATTTT